Presented here are 21 T cell receptor beta chains from one specimen sequenced in a study of cytomegalovirus exposure and HLA in healthy donors. The PCR was carried out with 60 Vbeta primers and 13 Jbeta primers. Repertoires were generated with immunoSEQ multiplex PCR, while TCRdb's copy carries only in-frame clones and drops some. In the table there are about 180,000 clones, roughly three quarters of which are singletons. The sequenced sample was PBMCs. The receptors originated from a male donor in good health and CMV-seronegative.

A few counts support this clone. This chain uses TRBV27 with TRBJ2-7, with 10 bases identical to TRBD2. Germline V gene lookup returns CDR1 MNHEY and CDR2 SMNVEV (reference sequence). Trimming removed 7 bases from V and 3 bases from J; junction bases left unmatched: 12. The CDR3 has 16 amino acids. CDR3 nucleotides: TGTGCCAGCACCTCCTTACTAGCGGGAAAACTCTACGAGCAGTACTTC. It yields the protein CASTSLLAGKLYEQYF.

A note on this clone: The final CDR3 position lacks the conserved phenylalanine or tryptophan, pointing to a likely read error. V usage is TRBV28 and J usage is TRBJ2-7; a possible D gene is TRBD2 (5 bases). Trimming left V 3 bases short and J 9 bases short, with 12 bases between. The length of the CDR3 is 12 residues. CDR1 is MDHEN and CDR2 is SYDVKM in the germline V gene. In DNA form, the CDR3 reads TGTGCCAGCAGTTTTGCCGGGGTCGGGCAGTACCTC. Encoded protein: CASSFAGVGQYL.

This chain links TRBV28 with TRBJ2-3, with 7 bases fitting TRBD2. The germline CDR1 and CDR2 sequences are MDHEN and SYDVKM. The CDR3 covers 15 residues. V lost 4 bases, J lost 0 bases, and 4 bases stayed unmatched. CDR3: CASSSTAGSTDTQYF. The CDR3 DNA follows: TGTGCCAGCAGTTCAACAGCGGGAAGCACAGATACGCAGTATTTT.

A note on this clone: The sample has other DNA sequences that encode this CDR3 too. This chain links TRBV6-5 with TRBJ1-1; D not certain. V shed 0 bases and J shed 0 bases, with 8 bases lying between them. From germline, CDR1 is MNHEY and CDR2 SVGAGI. There are 15 residues in the CDR3. CDR3 protein: CASSYSGRVNTEAFF. The CDR3 DNA sequence: TGTGCCAGCAGTTACTCCGGCCGGGTGAACACTGAAGCTTTCTTT.

This rearrangement joins TRBV5-1 to TRBJ2-2; 9 bases match TRBD1. CDR3 size: 14 residues. Looked up from germline, CDR1 is SGHRS and CDR2 is YFSETQ. Trimming removed 3 bases from V and 7 bases from J; junction bases left unmatched: 4. The DNA of the CDR3 is TGCGCCAGCAGCTCACAGGGGGCAGGCGGGGAGCTGTTTTTT. This gives the protein CASSSQGAGGELFF.

This chain connects TRBV10-3 to TRBJ1-3, with 9 bases that match TRBD1. The CDR3 totals 17 residues. Germline CDR1 and CDR2: ENHRY and SYGVKD. J was trimmed by 0 bases and V by 4 bases; bases with no gene match: 7. The CDR3 protein is CAISGPPTGGSGNTIYF. In nucleotides, the CDR3 is TGTGCCATCAGTGGACCGCCGACAGGGGGCTCTGGAAACACCATATATTTT.

This clone occurred once. This chain joins TRBV5-1 and TRBJ1-1; a possible D gene is TRBD1 (5 bases). CDR3 size: 14 residues. Deletions cut 0 bases from V and 4 bases from J, with 10 bases between. Looked up from germline, CDR1 is SGHRS and CDR2 is YFSETQ. CDR3 sequence reads: CASSLGGVGTEAFF. The CDR3 region has the DNA TGCGCCAGCAGCTTGGGGGGGGTTGGCACTGAAGCTTTCTTT. The whole variable domain, remainder taken from reference TRBV5-1 and TRBJ1-1, is KAGVTQTPRYLIKTRGQQVTLSCSPISGHRSVSWYQQTPGQGLQFLFEYFSETQRNKGNFPGRFSGRQFSNSRSEMNVSTLELGDSALYLCASSLGGVGTEAFFGQGTRLTVV.

The chain combines TRBV6-5 with TRBJ2-1; 7 bases are a match to TRBD1. This CDR3 spans 14 amino acids. V lost 0 bases and J lost 8; bases outside the gene matches: 4. CDR1 is MNHEY, CDR2 SVGAGI, per germline. CDR3 coding DNA: TGTGCCAGCAGTTACTCGACAGGGCGGCATGAGCAGTTCTTC. Its translation: CASSYSTGRHEQFF.

This clone was recorded only once. The chain uses TRBV19 and TRBJ1-5; a weak D match, TRBD1 (5 bases). Per the germline V gene, CDR1 is LNHDA and CDR2 is SQIVND (reference sequence). V lost 6 bases and J lost 0, with 12 bases in between. The CDR3 sequence is 15 residues long. In nucleotides, the CDR3 is TGTGCCAGTAGGAGGACACGGAATAGCAATCAGCCCCAGCATTTT. It codes for CASRRTRNSNQPQHF.

This clone was counted between two and nine times. This rearrangement joins TRBV7-2 to TRBJ1-5; no definite D call. CDR1 SGHTA and CDR2 FQGNSA come from the germline V gene. Trimming shortened V by 1 base and J by 4 bases, and 5 bases separated the two germline ends. CDR3 length: 13 residues. This chain's CDR3 is CASSLGPNQPQHF. The CDR3 DNA reads TGTGCCAGCAGCTTAGGTCCAAATCAGCCCCAGCATTTT.

CDR3 sequence reads: CASSAGTGPYEQYF. The CDR3, as DNA: TGTGCCAGCAGCGCCGGGACAGGGCCCTACGAGCAGTACTTC. The chain employs TRBV2 and TRBJ2-5, with TRBD1 identical over 9 bases. The J call is doubtful: the DNA matches TRBJ2-7 better. The CDR3 has 14 amino acids. Germline CDR1 is SNHLY and CDR2 is FYNNEI.

The J gene is TRBJ2-5, the V gene TRBV4-2; no clear D. The better agreement between TRBJ2-7 and the DNA end casts doubt on the J call. The CDR3 consists of 16 residues. Germline CDR1 is LGHNA and CDR2 is YNFKEQ. Here the CDR3 reads CASSQEFTSSSYEQYF. CDR3 sequence (DNA): TGTGCCAGCAGCCAAGAGTTTACCTCAAGCTCCTACGAGCAGTACTTC.

The rearrangement joins TRBV4-2 to TRBJ1-5; tentative D call: TRBD1 (5 bases). V shed 4 bases and J shed 5 bases, with 15 bases lying between them. The germline gives CDR1 LGHNA, CDR2 YNFKEQ. CDR3 length equals 15 residues. Written as DNA, the CDR3 is TGTGCCAGCAGCCCTCGCGGAGGAGGGGATCAGCCCCAGCATTTT. It specifies CASSPRGGGDQPQHF.

Only a few counts were recorded for this clone. This chain uses TRBV19 with TRBJ2-1, with D possibly TRBD1 on 6 matching bases. The CDR3 is 13 residues long. With 2 bases removed from V and 5 bases from J, the gap between germline ends came to 7 bases. The germline CDR1 and CDR2 sequences are LNHDA and SQIVND (reference sequence). The CDR3 spells CASSIWTDNEQFF. The CDR3 nucleotides are TGTGCCAGTAGTATATGGACAGACAATGAGCAGTTCTTC.

This clone showed up just once. The V gene is TRBV6-1, the J gene TRBJ1-3; 9 nucleotides match TRBD1. After removal of 6 bases from V and 6 bases from J, the junction contained 6 bases not matched to a gene. This CDR3 has 14 residues. Germline CDR1 MNHNS, CDR2 SASEGT. CDR3 loop: CASSPGQGSNTIYF. CDR3 DNA: TGTGCCAGCAGCCCGGGACAGGGTTCAAACACCATATATTTT.

The gene calls are TRBV7-9 and TRBJ2-1, with a tentative D call TRBD2 (6 bases). This CDR3 contains 15 residues. With 5 bases removed from V and 6 bases from J, the gap between germline ends came to 17 bases. Germline V lookup: CDR1 SEHNR, CDR2 FQNEAQ (reference sequence). CDR3 in amino acids: CASSGGTAGVNEQFF. CDR3 nucleotides: TGTGCCAGCAGCGGAGGGACTGCCGGGGTCAATGAGCAGTTCTTC.

The DNA for the CDR3 is TGTGCCAGCAGCGGGCGGGGGGAGCAGTTCTTC. It is translated as CASSGRGEQFF. The J gene is TRBJ2-1, the V gene TRBV9, with 7 bases lining up with TRBD2. Trimming took 3 bases from V and 10 from J; bases not matched to a gene: 1. The CDR3 extends over 11 amino acids. The germline V gene encodes CDR1 SGDLS and CDR2 YYNGEE.

The rearrangement uses TRBV6-5 and TRBJ1-2, with TRBD1 matching over 7 bases. The ends lost 6 bases at V and 4 bases at J; junction bases unmatched: 8. This CDR3 spans 14 amino acids. The V gene's germline CDR1 is MNHEY and CDR2 SVGAGI. In DNA, the CDR3 is TGTGCCAGCAGGAGAGGGGGCGGCACCTATGGCTACACCTTC. It codes for CASRRGGGTYGYTF.

V and J are TRBV28 and TRBJ2-5, with 9 bases lining up with TRBD2. The J call may not be correct, given that the DNA end is closer to TRBJ2-7. From germline, CDR1 is MDHEN and CDR2 SYDVKM. The CDR3 totals 21 residues. The CDR3 DNA reads as TGTGCCAGCAGTTTTGGGCCTAGGTATAGCGGGAGTAAACGGGTGTTTCCCGAGCAGTACTTC. This gives the protein CASSFGPRYSGSKRVFPEQYF.

In its sample, this clone was seen once. The chain is built from TRBV19 and TRBJ2-7, with 10 positions matching TRBD2. The CDR3 sequence is 14 residues long. CDR1 LNHDA and CDR2 SQIVND come from the germline V gene (reference sequence). V was pared by 5 bases and J by 4 bases, with 5 bases of the junction left unmatched. In nucleotides, the CDR3 is TGTGCCAGTAGTCCAGCGGGAGGGTTTTACGAGCAGTACTTC. Protein: CASSPAGGFYEQYF. Supplemented by reference TRBV19 and TRBJ2-7, the full variable domain reads DGGITQSPKYLFRKEGQNVTLSCEQNLNHDAMYWYRQDPGQGLRLIYYSQIVNDFQKGDIAEGYSVSREKKESFPLTVTSAQKNPTAFYLCASSPAGGFYEQYFGPGTRLTVT.

The chain is built from TRBV19 and TRBJ1-5; possibly TRBD1 for D (5 bases). The CDR3 runs 15 residues. Germline V gene sequence: CDR1 LNHDA, CDR2 SQIVND (reference sequence). Deletions cut 1 base from V and 3 bases from J, with 10 bases between. CDR3 in DNA: TGTGCCAGTAGTATAGGACGACAGTACAATCAGCCCCAGCATTTT. This translates into CASSIGRQYNQPQHF.